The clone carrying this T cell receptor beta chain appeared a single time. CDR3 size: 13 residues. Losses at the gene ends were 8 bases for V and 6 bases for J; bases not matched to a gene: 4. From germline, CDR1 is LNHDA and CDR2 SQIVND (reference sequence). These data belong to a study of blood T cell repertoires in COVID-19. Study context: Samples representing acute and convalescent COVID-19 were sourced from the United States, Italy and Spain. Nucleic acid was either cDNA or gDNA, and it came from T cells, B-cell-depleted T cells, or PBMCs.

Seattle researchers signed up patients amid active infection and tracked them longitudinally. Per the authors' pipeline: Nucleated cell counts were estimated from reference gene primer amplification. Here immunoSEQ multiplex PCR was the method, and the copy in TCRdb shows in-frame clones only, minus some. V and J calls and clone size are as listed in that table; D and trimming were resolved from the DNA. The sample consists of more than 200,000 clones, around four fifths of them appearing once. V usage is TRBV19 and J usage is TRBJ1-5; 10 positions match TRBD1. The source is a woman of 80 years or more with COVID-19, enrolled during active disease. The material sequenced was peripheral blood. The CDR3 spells CASRTGGTQPQHF. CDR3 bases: TGTGCCAGTCGGACAGGGGGGACTCAGCCCCAGCATTTT.